The clone carrying this TCR beta chain was seen only a few times. This entry comes from a study of blood T cells in healthy people across ages. CDR3 length: 15 residues. Germline-derived CDR1 and CDR2 are MDHEN and SYDVKM. Trimming removed 6 bases from V and 1 base from J, with 16 bases in between. Through a sample-barcoded 5' primer and a J-beta primer mix, a second PCR was run for roughly 6 to 11 cycles. Each cDNA was tagged by a template-switch adaptor containing 12 random nucleotides. From the 5' RACE reads, TCRdb called clonotypes with MiXCR, one entry per CDR3 protein. Of roughly 500,000 distinct CDR3 sequences in the sample, 27% were seen once. No fewer than 7 million PBMCs went into each sample.

The sequencing sample was made of blood. This chain joins TRBV28 and TRBJ2-7; possible D gene TRBD1, 6 bases. The receptor was isolated from a woman between 65 and 79 years old in good health. Here the CDR3 reads CASRTNTGLSYEQYF. The CDR3 region has the DNA TGTGCCAGCAGGACGAATACAGGGCTGTCCTACGAGCAGTACTTC.